These 16 T cell receptor beta chains originate from one sample sequenced in a study of blood T cell repertoires in COVID-19 (dated by TCRdb to the early 2020s). The method was the immunoSEQ multiplex PCR assay. The source is immuneACCESS, and TCRdb retained only in-frame sequences with V and J called. Part of the clones is not carried over; for the studies checked, unresolved V genes explain less than half of this, and the remainder is unexplained. Recorded for this sample are about 75,000 clones; about 87% of them occurred a single time. The leading ten clones occupy about 8.2% of the sample. The sequenced sample was peripheral blood. These TCRs come from a human donor in a cohort sampled during active COVID-19.

V gene TRBV7-9 combines with J gene TRBJ1-2; no definite D call. The CDR3 has 12 residues. Trimming removed 5 bases at V and 7 bases at J, with 11 bases between. The germline CDR1 and CDR2 sequences are SEHNR and FQNEAQ (reference sequence). Here the CDR3 reads CASSPDSGGYTF. The CDR3 nucleotides are TGTGCCAGCAGCCCAGATTCGGGTGGCTACACCTTC.

This chain links TRBV28 with TRBJ2-7, with D unresolved. The V end was cut by 3 bases, the J end by 2 bases, with 14 bases between. There are 15 residues in the CDR3. Germline lookup yields CDR1 MDHEN and CDR2 SYDVKM. The CDR3 protein is CASSFAVGLTYEQYF. DNA of the CDR3: TGTGCCAGCAGTTTTGCCGTGGGCCTAACCTACGAGCAGTACTTC. Full variable domain (remainder filled in from reference TRBV28 and TRBJ2-7): DVKVTQSSRYLVKRTGEKVFLECVQDMDHENMFWYRQDPGLGLRLIYFSYDVKMKEKGDIPEGYSVSREKKERFSLILESASTNQTSMYLCASSFAVGLTYEQYFGPGTRLTVT.

CDR3 sequence (DNA): TGTGCCATCAGGGCAGGGACTTCCTATGGGGAGCTGTTTTTT. Amino acid sequence: CAIRAGTSYGELFF. The rearrangement links TRBV10-3 to TRBJ2-2; tentative D call: TRBD2 (6 bases). This CDR3 has 14 amino acids. The V and J ends lost 6 bases and 8 bases respectively, with 16 bases between them. Germline V gene lookup returns CDR1 ENHRY and CDR2 SYGVKD.

The chain employs TRBV14 and TRBJ2-1; 14 bases match TRBD2. V lost 0 bases and J lost 2; bases outside the gene matches: 9. Germline CDR1 is SGHDN and CDR2 is FVKESK. CDR3 length: 20 amino acids. The CDR3, as DNA: TGTGCCAGCAGCCAAGAAGGGTGGACTAGCGGGGGGACAACCTACAATGAGCAGTTCTTC. Protein sequence: CASSQEGWTSGGTTYNEQFF.

This clone was counted once. The chain carries TRBV7-9 and TRBJ2-1; no clear D gene. V was pared by 5 bases and J by 10 bases, with 12 bases between. The CDR3 consists of 12 residues. CDR1 and CDR2 (germline): SEHNR, FQNEAQ (reference sequence). CDR3 sequence (DNA): TGTGCCAGCAGCCAGACCCCCGGGGAGCAGTTCTTC. This translates into CASSQTPGEQFF.

This rearrangement joins TRBV24-1 to TRBJ1-3; D is possibly TRBD1 (6 bases). Trimming shortened V by 4 bases and J by 4 bases, and 7 bases separated the two germline ends. Germline lookup yields CDR1 KGHDR and CDR2 SFDVKD. The CDR3 sequence is 13 residues long. CDR3 sequence reads: CATSEGAGNTIYF. Written as DNA, the CDR3 is TGTGCCACCAGTGAGGGGGCCGGAAACACCATATATTTT.

This chain links TRBV28 with TRBJ2-7; perhaps TRBD1 as D (5 bases). This CDR3 comprises 16 residues. V dropped 7 bases and J dropped 1 base, with 20 bases sitting between them. Germline CDR1 is MDHEN and CDR2 is SYDVKM. The CDR3 bases are TGTGCCAGCACCACCCCCCCCATAAGGGGATCCTACGAGCAGTACTTC. Translated, it gives CASTTPPIRGSYEQYF.

This rearrangement joins TRBV7-8 to TRBJ2-7; 11 bases match TRBD2. The CDR3 covers 18 residues. CDR1 SGHVS and CDR2 FQNEAQ come from the germline V gene. Germline trimming cut 5 bases from V and 2 bases from J; bases unmatched to any gene: 14. Here the CDR3 DNA reads TGTGCCAGCAGCCAATGGGGTAGCGGGAGGGACCGGCCCTACGAGCAGTACTTC. Its protein is CASSQWGSGRDRPYEQYF.

As DNA, the CDR3 is TGCAGCGTTTCTAGTGGAACTGAAGCTTTCTTT. Encoded protein: CSVSSGTEAFF. This chain uses TRBV29-1 with TRBJ1-1; D ambiguous. The CDR3 consists of 11 residues. Germline CDR1 reads SQVTM; CDR2 reads ANQGSEA. Trimming removed 5 bases from V and 5 bases from J, with 9 bases in between.

The CDR3 loop is CASSPTGKLSTDTQYF. CDR3 in DNA: TGTGCCAGCAGCCCGACAGGGAAACTTAGCACAGATACGCAGTATTTT. V gene TRBV3-1 (or the pseudogene TRBV3-2) combines with J gene TRBJ2-3; 7 positions agree with TRBD1. The CDR3 has 16 amino acids. The trim removed 4 bases at V and 0 bases at J, leaving 7 bases unmatched. CDR1 is LGHDT, CDR2 YNNKEL, per germline (reference sequence).

The chain combines TRBV28 with TRBJ2-7, with TRBD2 identical over 10 bases. V lost 6 bases and J lost 2; bases outside the gene matches: 4. The CDR3 runs 14 residues. In germline, CDR1 is MDHEN, CDR2 SYDVKM. The DNA of the CDR3 is TGTGCCAGCAGCCCCCTAGCGGGAGCCTACGAGCAGTACTTC. Protein sequence: CASSPLAGAYEQYF.

This sequence joins TRBV7-2 and TRBJ2-3; 8 nucleotides match TRBD2. The CDR3 is 15 residues long. Looked up from germline, CDR1 is SGHTA and CDR2 is FQGNSA. V shed 1 base, J shed 5 bases, and the junction held 5 bases outside the gene matches. The CDR3 is CASSLEDREGDTQYF. The CDR3 region has the DNA TGTGCCAGCAGCTTAGAGGACCGGGAGGGAGATACGCAGTATTTT.

The genes are TRBV11-1 and TRBJ1-1; no clear D. The CDR3 loop spans 13 amino acids. Germline loops: CDR1 SGHAT, CDR2 FQDESV (reference sequence). V lost 4 bases and J 0 bases, leaving 6 bases between the germline ends. DNA of the CDR3: TGTGCCAGCAGCTCCCAGGTGAACACTGAAGCTTTCTTT. Amino acid sequence: CASSSQVNTEAFF.

The chain uses TRBV19 and TRBJ1-1; D not certain. The CDR3 consists of 12 residues. V was trimmed by 7 bases and J by 9 bases, leaving 15 bases between them. CDR1 and CDR2 (germline): LNHDA, SQIVND (reference sequence). CDR3 amino acids: CASIGNQGKAFF. CDR3 in DNA: TGTGCCAGTATCGGGAATCAAGGGAAAGCTTTCTTT. The full variable domain, its missing parts supplied by reference TRBV19 and TRBJ1-1, is DGGITQSPKYLFRKEGQNVTLSCEQNLNHDAMYWYRQDPGQGLRLIYYSQIVNDFQKGDIAEGYSVSREKKESFPLTVTSAQKNPTAFYLCASIGNQGKAFFGQGTRLTVV.

The chain recombines TRBV27 with TRBJ2-7; 7 positions match TRBD2. Germline loops: CDR1 MNHEY, CDR2 SMNVEV (reference sequence). There are 14 residues in the CDR3. V shed 6 bases and J 4 bases; nucleotides not matched to a gene: 9. This CDR3 is CASSPGRSPYEQYF. DNA for the CDR3: TGTGCCAGCAGCCCCGGGAGGAGCCCATACGAGCAGTACTTC.

The V call is TRBV28, the J call TRBJ2-7; D unclear. The length of the CDR3 is 12 residues. V dropped 6 bases and J dropped 3 bases, with 9 bases sitting between them. Per the germline V gene, CDR1 is MDHEN and CDR2 is SYDVKM. The CDR3 DNA sequence: TGTGCCAGCAGCTCGACTCTCTACGAGCAGTACTTC. Its protein is CASSSTLYEQYF.